What follows describes a single TCR beta chain. Its antigen is unknown. The V gene lost 8 bases and the J gene lost 5 bases, with 16 bases spanning the gap. The CDR3 runs 14 residues. Per the germline V gene, CDR1 is SGHAT and CDR2 is FQNNGV. Repertoires were generated with immunoSEQ multiplex PCR, while TCRdb's copy carries only in-frame clones and drops some. The table shows roughly 100,000 clones, with around nine tenths occurring only once. These data originate in a study of T cell responses to AZD1222 COVID-19 vaccine. For the study at large: Second-dose intervals of approximately 4 or approximately 12 weeks were pooled. Points from the study as a whole: Following two doses of AZD1222, Spike-specific TCR breadth and depth rose. Repertoire sampling occurred only after the peak T cell response.

The receptor was isolated from an adult in good health. This sample comprised peripheral blood, obtained on day 0 of AZD1222 vaccination. V gene TRBV11-2 combines with J gene TRBJ1-5, with D possibly matching TRBD1 (6 bases). CDR3 in amino acids: CASSASQGYQPQHF. DNA for the CDR3: TGTGCCAGCTCCGCTTCACAGGGCTATCAGCCCCAGCATTTT.